This TCR beta chain was captured in a study of Ad26.COV2.S vaccination and SARS-CoV-2 variants. Study-wide background: Donor participated within the Ad26.COV2.S arm of the COV1001 trial. Participants got Ad26.COV2.S intramuscularly, once or twice 56 days apart.

This sample's treatment: 15 to 20 received Ad26.COV2.S at low or high dose, single or two shots; 5 received placebo; per-sample allocation not given. The samples date from day 63 after the first vaccine or placebo injection. CDR1 and CDR2 from the germline V gene are MRHNA and SNTAGT. The V gene lost 5 bases and the J gene lost 3 bases, with 16 bases spanning the gap. The CDR3 sequence is 16 residues long. Points on this clone: What it recognizes is unknown.

Sequenced by immunoSEQ multiplex PCR; TCRdb stores in-frame clones only, minus some. The sample has 300,000 to 400,000 clones; less than 90% are singletons. Study conclusions and caveats: Analyses of TCR breadth and depth may have underestimated total T cell responses. Among vaccine recipients, spike-specific TCR breadth exceeded that of placebo recipients.

This TCR came from a person between 18 and 65 years old who received the Ad26.COV2.S COVID-19 vaccine or a placebo. V and J are TRBV6-4 and TRBJ2-2; D remains ambiguous. The sample consisted of peripheral blood, taken in a trial of Ad26.COV2.S vaccine versus placebo. CDR3 sequence reads: CASSSPGGGDTGELFF. As DNA, the CDR3 is TGTGCCAGCAGTTCACCGGGTGGCGGTGACACCGGGGAGCTGTTTTTT.